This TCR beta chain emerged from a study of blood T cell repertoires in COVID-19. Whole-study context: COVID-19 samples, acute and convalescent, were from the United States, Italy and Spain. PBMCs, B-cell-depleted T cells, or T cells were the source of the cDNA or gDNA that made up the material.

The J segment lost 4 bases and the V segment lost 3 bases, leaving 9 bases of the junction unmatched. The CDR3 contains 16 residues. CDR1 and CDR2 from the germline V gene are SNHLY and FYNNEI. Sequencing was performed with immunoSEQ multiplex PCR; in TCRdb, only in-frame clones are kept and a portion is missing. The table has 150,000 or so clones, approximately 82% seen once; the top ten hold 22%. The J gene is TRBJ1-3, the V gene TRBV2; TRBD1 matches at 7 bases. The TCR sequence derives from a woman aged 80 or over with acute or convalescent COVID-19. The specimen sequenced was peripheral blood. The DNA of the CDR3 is TGTGCCAGCAGTGAGCTCGTAGCAGGGGGAGGAAACACCATATATTTT. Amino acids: CASSELVAGGGNTIYF.